The rows below give T cell receptor beta chains drawn from one sample of a study of blood T cell repertoires in COVID-19. Libraries were prepared by immunoSEQ multiplex PCR; TCRdb keeps only in-frame clonotypes and omits some of them. The sample records about 140,000 clones, more than 60% being singletons. The sequencing sample was made of peripheral blood. The receptors shown here come from a woman aged 55-69 years with acute or convalescent COVID-19. CDR3s leave out the opening cysteine and the closing phenylalanine or tryptophan. Each record gives: CDR3 length, V gene, J gene, CDR3 protein.

12	TRBV19	TRBJ1-5	ASNPGLYNQPQH
9	TRBV7-2	TRBJ2-1	ASSPSNEQF
12	TRBV13	TRBJ1-6	ASSPGTELSPLH
13	TRBV7-9	TRBJ2-1	ASSLRLAGGNEQF
11	TRBV19	TRBJ2-2	ASRTSGRGELF
10	TRBV19	TRBJ1-5	ASRTGGEPQH
12	TRBV15	TRBJ2-7	ATSKGLADYEQY
14	TRBV6-5	TRBJ1-1	ASSYARGTGGTEAF
10	TRBV2	TRBJ2-1	ASRRGYNEQF
18	TRBV28	TRBJ2-2	ASSSTPGLAGGPDTGELF
14	TRBV30	TRBJ2-3	ASTLAEGSHTDTQY
9	TRBV25-1	TRBJ2-7	ASSEYGGLN
16	TRBV13	TRBJ2-2	ASSLEWQGGVDTGELF
13	TRBV6-6	TRBJ2-2	ASSYGGALTGELF
12	TRBV2	TRBJ1-5	ASQGGYSNQPQH
10	TRBV7-8	TRBJ2-7	ASSYGNYEQY
12	TRBV27	TRBJ1-5	ASSWSFSGGSQH
13	TRBV9	TRBJ1-3	ASSVEMASGNTIY
10	TRBV6-1	TRBJ2-7	ASSEGRSEQY
12	TRBV29-1	TRBJ1-3	SAGTGSAGNTIY
9	TRBV6-6	TRBJ1-2	ASSFDYGYT
13	TRBV28	TRBJ1-1	ASSFSADLNTEAF
13	TRBV7-9	TRBJ2-5	ASSLEGGPGETQY
12	TRBV30	TRBJ2-2	AWTGLPNTGELF
13	TRBV6-1	TRBJ2-3	ASSEGTGGGGTQY
13	TRBV6-5	TRBJ2-7	ASSYRGQGTYEQY
14	TRBV9	TRBJ2-2	ASSVSSGTNTGELF
8	TRBV2	TRBJ2-5	ASSGSFQY
13	TRBV27	TRBJ2-1	ASSSGLSAYNEQF
14	TRBV2	TRBJ2-1	ASTELAGLAYNEQF
14	TRBV23-1	TRBJ2-7	ASSQSRDRGPYEQY
12	TRBV5-1	TRBJ2-7	ASTPGQLAYEQY
12	TRBV4-2	TRBJ1-2	ASSQGQAVWGYT
13	TRBV27	TRBJ2-7	ASAYGDRGFYEQY
13	TRBV9	TRBJ2-1	ASSFDFSSYNEQF
14	TRBV3-1/TRBV3-2	TRBJ1-1	ASSRLGQGTDTEAF
13	TRBV7-6	TRBJ2-7	ASSLGTASSYEQY
14	TRBV19	TRBJ1-4	ASSIPYHGQEGKLF
12	TRBV28	TRBJ1-3	ASSLQGTGNTIY
14	TRBV5-6	TRBJ2-2	ASSSVGRADTGELF
10	TRBV7-3	TRBJ2-7	ASSAAGGEQY
13	TRBV7-6	TRBJ2-2	ASSSSAGLTGELF
12	TRBV7-9	TRBJ2-5	ASSPRQWQETQY
12	TRBV29-1	TRBJ1-1	SVEWSGGGTEAF
12	TRBV3-1/TRBV3-2	TRBJ2-5	ASSQNAGLETQY
12	TRBV9	TRBJ1-1	ASSTAGGLGEAF